This passage covers 8 T cell receptor beta chains from one sample sequenced in a study of blood T cell repertoires in COVID-19. Sequencing used immunoSEQ multiplex PCR; TCRdb keeps in-frame clones, though not all of them. The sample yields approximately 250,000 clones, around four fifths seen once. Sequencing input: peripheral blood. The receptors derive from a man in his fifties or sixties with acute or convalescent COVID-19.

This sequence joins TRBV7-9 and TRBJ1-1, with D hard to call. Germline CDR1 SEHNR, CDR2 FQNEAQ (reference sequence). With 2 bases removed from V and 10 bases from J, the gap between germline ends came to 11 bases. The CDR3 contains 12 residues. CDR3 sequence: CASSLLGLGAFF. In nucleotides, the CDR3 is TGTGCCAGCAGCTTACTGGGCCTCGGAGCTTTCTTT.

The rearrangement links TRBV28 to TRBJ1-2; 8 bases agree with TRBD1. After removal of 6 bases from V and 5 bases from J, the junction contained 5 bases not matched to a gene. This CDR3 is built from 13 residues. The V gene's germline CDR1 is MDHEN and CDR2 SYDVKM. DNA of the CDR3: TGTGCCAGCAGCCGACAGGGGACTTATGGCTACACCTTC. Its translation is CASSRQGTYGYTF.

The chain recombines TRBV7-9 with TRBJ1-2; TRBD1 is a possible D gene (5 bases). V gave up 5 bases and J gave up 8 bases, with 15 bases separating them. This CDR3 has 13 amino acids. Germline CDR1 reads SEHNR; CDR2 reads FQNEAQ (reference sequence). The CDR3 region is CASSDSGIRGYTF. The CDR3 nucleotides are TGTGCCAGCAGCGATTCAGGGATAAGGGGCTACACCTTC.

This rearrangement joins TRBV6-5 to TRBJ1-5; TRBD1 agrees at 10 bases. The trim removed 10 bases at V and 6 bases at J, leaving 9 bases unmatched. Germline CDR1 is MNHEY and CDR2 is SVGAGI. The CDR3 consists of 14 residues. CDR3 nucleotides: TGTGCCACCAGGGACAGGGGAGACAGTCAGCCCCAGCATTTT. This codes for CATRDRGDSQPQHF.

This chain uses TRBV28 with TRBJ2-7; 7 positions agree with TRBD2. This CDR3 comprises 14 residues. With V trimmed by 3 bases and J by 6 bases, 8 bases remained unmatched. CDR1 is MDHEN and CDR2 is SYDVKM in the germline V gene. Written as DNA, the CDR3 is TGTGCCAGCAGTTTGGGAGGGGAGGGGTCCGAGCAGTACTTC. It is translated as CASSLGGEGSEQYF.

The gene calls are TRBV3-1 (or the pseudogene TRBV3-2) and TRBJ1-2; no clear D gene. Germline CDR1 and CDR2: LGHDT and YNNKEL (reference sequence). Trimming removed 3 bases at V and 5 bases at J, with 13 bases between. The length of the CDR3 is 14 residues. CDR3 protein: CASSHGLAEYGYTF. CDR3 nucleotides: TGTGCCAGCAGCCACGGTTTAGCTGAGTATGGCTACACCTTC.

The chain employs TRBV19 and TRBJ1-2; unclear D gene. V was cut by 2 bases and J by 4 bases, with 11 bases left in between. The CDR3 extends over 14 amino acids. Germline V gene lookup returns CDR1 LNHDA and CDR2 SQIVND (reference sequence). This CDR3 reads CASSISREAYGYTF. As DNA, the CDR3 is TGTGCCAGTAGTATAAGCCGGGAAGCCTATGGCTACACCTTC. Complete variable domain (other parts from reference TRBV19 and TRBJ1-2): DGGITQSPKYLFRKEGQNVTLSCEQNLNHDAMYWYRQDPGQGLRLIYYSQIVNDFQKGDIAEGYSVSREKKESFPLTVTSAQKNPTAFYLCASSISREAYGYTFGSGTRLTVV.

Remarks on this clone: A junction end diverges from the germline sequence, so it may reflect a read error. The genes are TRBV7-7 and TRBJ2-3; TRBD1 matches 8 bases. This CDR3 has 13 residues. Germline CDR1 and CDR2: SSHAT and FNYEAQ (reference sequence). CDR3 nucleotides: TGTGCTAGCAGCGTCGACAGGGGAGATACGCAGTATTTT. Translated, it gives CASSVDRGDTQYF. The entire variable domain, with the rest obtained from reference TRBV7-7 and TRBJ2-3, is as follows: GAGVSQSPRYKVTKRGQDVTLRCDPISSHATLYWYQQALGQGPEFLTYFNYEAQPDKSGLPSDRFSAERPEGSISTLTIQRTEQRDSAMYRCASSVDRGDTQYFGPGTRLTVL.